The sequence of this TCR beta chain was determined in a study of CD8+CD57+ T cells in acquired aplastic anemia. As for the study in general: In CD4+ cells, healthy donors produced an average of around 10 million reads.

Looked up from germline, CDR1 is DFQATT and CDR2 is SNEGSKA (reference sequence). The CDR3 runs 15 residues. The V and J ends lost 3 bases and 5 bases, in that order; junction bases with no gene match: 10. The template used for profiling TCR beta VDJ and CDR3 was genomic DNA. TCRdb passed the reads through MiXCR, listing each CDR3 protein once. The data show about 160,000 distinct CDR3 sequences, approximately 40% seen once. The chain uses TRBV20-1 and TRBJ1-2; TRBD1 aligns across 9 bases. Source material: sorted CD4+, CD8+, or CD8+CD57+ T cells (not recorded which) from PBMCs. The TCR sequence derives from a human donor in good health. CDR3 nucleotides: TGCAGTGCTAGCCCGACAGGGGGGAAAAGGTATGGCTACACCTTC. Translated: CSASPTGGKRYGYTF.